This is a list of T cell receptor beta chains from one sample in a study of T cells after yellow fever vaccination. Via MiXCR, TCRdb re-called the 5' RACE reads, giving one row per CDR3 protein. Here the sample spans hundreds of thousands of distinct CDR3 sequences, less than 15% being singletons. The material was PBMCs, obtained on the day of the yellow fever booster vaccination. Receptor source: a man aged 25-45 years who received the YFV17D yellow fever vaccine. The CDR3 runs from the conserved cysteine through the conserved F or W. Each record gives: V gene, clone size, CDR3 protein. Expanded clones get a size class; other rows say once, few or many, or leave the size out.

V: TRBV9
size: few
CDR3: CASSVGASGRHEQYF

V: TRBV15
size: -
CDR3: CATSRRTSGSSYNEQFF

V: TRBV5-1
size: many
CDR3: CASSFESGYGYTF

V: TRBV12-3/TRBV12-4
size: -
CDR3: CASSSGQGWKLFF

V: TRBV3-1
size: few
CDR3: CASSHRTSGRSGELFF

V: TRBV3-1
size: few
CDR3: CASSATGTSGMGNIQYF

V: TRBV14
size: -
CDR3: CASSRDRVGEQYF

V: TRBV7-2
size: few
CDR3: CASSLKRGGTDTQYF

V: TRBV20-1
size: few
CDR3: CSAIKTGANVLTF

V: TRBV5-4
size: -
CDR3: CASINRDRDPEQFF

V: TRBV7-9
size: few
CDR3: CASSRLQGNTEAFF

V: TRBV20-1
size: -
CDR3: CSARDRQGLIYEQYF

V: TRBV5-1
size: -
CDR3: CASSLARQGAPEAFF

V: TRBV30
size: few
CDR3: CAWTRSFGYEQYF

V: TRBV7-9
size: few
CDR3: CASSLSANVLTF

V: TRBV19
size: few
CDR3: CASRYLTAAGAGELFF

V: TRBV7-9
size: few
CDR3: CASSLARQGNTEAFF

V: TRBV10-3
size: -
CDR3: CAIAGDNVIQYF

V: TRBV5-1
size: many
CDR3: CASSGTTAFF

V: TRBV7-6
size: -
CDR3: CASSLGSSTGELFF

V: TRBV7-9
size: -
CDR3: CASSPAWGSGNTIYF

V: TRBV19
size: -
CDR3: CASSRLLAGRAYTGELFF

V: TRBV12-3/TRBV12-4
size: once
CDR3: CASSPLGGGYNEQFF

V: TRBV29-1
size: -
CDR3: CSVITTSGTPLIF

V: TRBV12-3/TRBV12-4
size: -
CDR3: CASTGTSGANVLTF

V: TRBV20-1
size: few
CDR3: CSATGLGTTTGEQYF

V: TRBV18
size: -
CDR3: CASSPDKGSYEQYF

V: TRBV29-1
size: -
CDR3: CSAETGTGGNEQYF

V: TRBV5-1
size: -
CDR3: CASSLARGRGLSEQYF

V: TRBV10-3
size: few
CDR3: CAISESARGQFF

V: TRBV29-1
size: -
CDR3: CSPFWVWGLETQYF

V: TRBV18
size: few
CDR3: CASSPNTGNTIYF

V: TRBV20-1
size: -
CDR3: CSAPSGQGGEAFF

V: TRBV20-1
size: few
CDR3: CSALGTTDTQYF

V: TRBV29-1
size: -
CDR3: CSVAGTGAKYTGELFF

V: TRBV4-3
size: -
CDR3: CASSQDLRTSGRGTQYF

V: TRBV11-2
size: few
CDR3: CASSRQAGPYEQYF

V: TRBV20-1
size: few
CDR3: CSARVLGEMSYEQYF

V: TRBV29-1
size: few
CDR3: CSVVRAGGLHEQYF

V: TRBV6-2/TRBV6-3
size: -
CDR3: CASRSLETTQETQYF

V: TRBV7-2
size: -
CDR3: CASSSREQETQYF

V: TRBV7-2
size: -
CDR3: CASRQGTGNQPQHF

V: TRBV6-5
size: many
CDR3: CASSFGPGTDTQYF

V: TRBV4-3
size: many
CDR3: CASSQGDSSYEQYF

V: TRBV5-1
size: once
CDR3: CASSFRTGASTDTQYF